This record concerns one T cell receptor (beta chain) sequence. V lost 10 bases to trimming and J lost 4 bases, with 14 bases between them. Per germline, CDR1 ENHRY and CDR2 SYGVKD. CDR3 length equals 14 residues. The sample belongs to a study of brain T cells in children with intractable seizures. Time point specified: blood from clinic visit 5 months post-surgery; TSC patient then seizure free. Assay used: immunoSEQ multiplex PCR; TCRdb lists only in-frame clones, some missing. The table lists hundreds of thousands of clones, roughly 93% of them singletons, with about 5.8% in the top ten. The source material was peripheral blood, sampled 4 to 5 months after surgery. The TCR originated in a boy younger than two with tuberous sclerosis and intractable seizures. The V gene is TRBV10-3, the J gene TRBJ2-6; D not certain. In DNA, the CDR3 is TGTGCCACCCAGAATGCAGCCGGGGCCAACGTCCTGACTTTC. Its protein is CATQNAAGANVLTF.